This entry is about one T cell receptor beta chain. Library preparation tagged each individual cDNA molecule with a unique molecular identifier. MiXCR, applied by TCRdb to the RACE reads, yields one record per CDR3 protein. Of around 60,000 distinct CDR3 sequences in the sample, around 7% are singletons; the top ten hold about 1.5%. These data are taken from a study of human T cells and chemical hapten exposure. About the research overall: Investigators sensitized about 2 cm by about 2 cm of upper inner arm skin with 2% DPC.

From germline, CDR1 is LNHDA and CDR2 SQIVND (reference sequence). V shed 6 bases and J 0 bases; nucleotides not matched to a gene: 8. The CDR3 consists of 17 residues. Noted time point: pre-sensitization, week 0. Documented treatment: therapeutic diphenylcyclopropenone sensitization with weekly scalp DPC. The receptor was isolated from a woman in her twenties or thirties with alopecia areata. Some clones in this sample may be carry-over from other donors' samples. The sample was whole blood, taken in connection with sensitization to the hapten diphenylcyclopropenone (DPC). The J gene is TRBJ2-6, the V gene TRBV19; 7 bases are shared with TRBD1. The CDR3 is CASRLEGAVSGANVLTF. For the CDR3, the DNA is TGTGCCAGTAGGCTCGAGGGGGCCGTCTCTGGGGCCAACGTCCTGACTTTC.